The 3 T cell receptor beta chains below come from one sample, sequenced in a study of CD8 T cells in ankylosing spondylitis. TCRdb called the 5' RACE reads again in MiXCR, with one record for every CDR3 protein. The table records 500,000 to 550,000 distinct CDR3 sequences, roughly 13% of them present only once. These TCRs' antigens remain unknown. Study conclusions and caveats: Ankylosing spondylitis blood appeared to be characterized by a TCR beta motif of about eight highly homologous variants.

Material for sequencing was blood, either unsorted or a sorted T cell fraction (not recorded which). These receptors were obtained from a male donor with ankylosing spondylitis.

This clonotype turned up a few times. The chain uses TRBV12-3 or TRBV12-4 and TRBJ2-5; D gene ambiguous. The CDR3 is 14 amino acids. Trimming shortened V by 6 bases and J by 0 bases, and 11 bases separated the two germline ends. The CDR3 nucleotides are TGTGCCAGCAGCCTCAACTCGTACCAAGAGACCCAGTACTTC. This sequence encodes CASSLNSYQETQYF.

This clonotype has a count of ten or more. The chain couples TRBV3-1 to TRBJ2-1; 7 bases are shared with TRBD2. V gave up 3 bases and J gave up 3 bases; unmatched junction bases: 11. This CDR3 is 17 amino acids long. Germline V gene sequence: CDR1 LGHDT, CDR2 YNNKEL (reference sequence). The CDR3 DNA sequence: TGTGCCAGCAGCCAGTGGTATGGCGGGAGACGCTACAATGAGCAGTTCTTC. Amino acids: CASSQWYGGRRYNEQFF.

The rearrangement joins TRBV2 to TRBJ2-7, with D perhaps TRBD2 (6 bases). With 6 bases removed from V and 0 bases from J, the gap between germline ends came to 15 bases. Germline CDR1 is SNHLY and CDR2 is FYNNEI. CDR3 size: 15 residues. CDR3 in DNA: TGTGCCAGCAGCCAGCGACTAGTGAGCTCCTACGAGCAGTACTTC. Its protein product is CASSQRLVSSYEQYF.